The clone carrying this T cell receptor (beta chain) was seen a few times. Its specificity is not known. The PCR had 60 Vbeta and 13 Jbeta primers. Original analysis: Roughly 11 million shared chains were among roughly 81 million unique TCR beta chains counted in a later analysis. Measured with immunoSEQ multiplex PCR; TCRdb has only the in-frame clones, and not every one. The D gene and trimming were derived from the DNA, and the V and J assignments and clone size from that table. The table includes approximately 46,000 clones, approximately 70% detected once. The entry originates in a study of cytomegalovirus exposure and HLA in healthy donors. Study-level information: Samples from HLA-typed donors yielded around 85 million unique TCRs in an early data release.

The CDR3 is 15 amino acids. V shed 3 bases and J 8 bases; nucleotides not matched to a gene: 9. Germline CDR1 and CDR2: LGHNA and YNFKEQ. Findings of the study overall: In most subjects, TCR beta sequences reportedly gave accurate predictions of HLA-A and HLA-B alleles. In an earlier analysis, most TCR beta V segments were productive about 87% or about 30% of the time.

The TCR comes from a man aged 25 to 40 in good health and CMV-seronegative. The sequenced sample consisted of PBMCs. V is TRBV4-2 and J is TRBJ2-2, with 7 bases identical to TRBD2. This chain's CDR3 is CASSQHTGTTGELFF. CDR3 coding DNA: TGTGCCAGCAGCCAGCACACCGGGACTACGGGGGAGCTGTTTTTT.